These 14 T cell receptor beta chains were all obtained from the same sample, sequenced in a study of blood T cells in healthy people across ages. For the second PCR, which ran for about 6 to 11 cycles, a sample-barcoded 5' primer and a J-beta primer mix were used. MiXCR, run by TCRdb on the 5' RACE reads, gives a single entry per CDR3 protein. The sample has 1 million or so distinct CDR3 sequences; under 30% are singletons. The same data also went into a second study, on T cells of mothers and their children.

The material sequenced was blood. The receptors derive from a girl aged 2 to 9 in good health.

Many counts were recorded for this clonotype. The V gene is TRBV25-1, the J gene TRBJ1-1; tentative D call: TRBD1 (6 bases). Trimming took 5 bases from V and 12 from J, leaving 13 bases between them. The CDR3 covers 11 residues. Germline V lookup: CDR1 MGHDK, CDR2 SYGVNS. Here the CDR3 DNA reads TGTGCCAGCAGTCCGGGACACGTAACTTTCTTT. The encoded protein is CASSPGHVTFF.

CDR3 sequence (DNA): TGCAGTGCTTTTTTAGCGAGCTCCTACGAGCAGTACTTC. It codes for CSAFLASSYEQYF. The chain combines TRBV20-1 with TRBJ2-7; a possible D gene is TRBD2 (5 bases). V was clipped by 5 bases and J by 0 bases, with 11 bases between them. There are 13 residues in the CDR3. Germline loops: CDR1 DFQATT, CDR2 SNEGSKA (reference sequence).

The sample holds a few counts of this clonotype. The chain employs TRBV7-8 and TRBJ2-1; D is possibly TRBD1 (6 bases). The CDR3 runs 15 residues. V was cut by 0 bases and J by 7 bases, with 13 bases left in between. Germline V CDR1 and CDR2: SGHVS, FQNEAQ. Here the CDR3 reads CASSLARGPPNEQFF. Written as DNA, the CDR3 is TGTGCCAGCAGCTTAGCCAGGGGACCTCCGAATGAGCAGTTCTTC.

This clonotype was seen only a few times. The chain couples TRBV4-1 to TRBJ2-5; weak D call: TRBD2 (6 bases). The DNA end is more similar to TRBJ2-7, so the J call may be wrong. Looked up from germline, CDR1 is MGHRA and CDR2 is YSYEKL. CDR3 length equals 17 residues. CDR3 loop: CASSQDPSAMGAYEQYF. The DNA of the CDR3 is TGCGCCAGCAGCCAAGATCCTAGCGCGATGGGTGCCTACGAGCAGTACTTC.

This clonotype was counted only a few times. The gene calls are TRBV15 and TRBJ2-2; no firm D call. Germline assignment: CDR1 LNHNV and CDR2 YYDKDF (reference sequence). The V end lost 1 base, the J end lost 3 bases, and 6 bases lay between the germline ends. This CDR3 is built from 14 residues. The CDR3 region is CATSRGLHTGELFF. Here the CDR3 DNA reads TGTGCCACCAGCAGAGGTTTGCACACCGGGGAGCTGTTTTTT. Drawing the rest from reference TRBV15 and TRBJ2-2, the complete variable domain is DAMVIQNPRYQVTQFGKPVTLSCSQTLNHNVMYWYQQKSSQAPKLLFHYYDKDFNNEADTPDNFQSRRPNTSFCFLDIRSPGLGDTAMYLCATSRGLHTGELFFGEGSRLTVL.

This rearrangement joins TRBV28 to TRBJ1-1; no clear D. The length of the CDR3 is 14 residues. V lost 5 bases to trimming and J lost 9 bases, with 19 bases between them. Germline V gene data show CDR1 as MDHEN and CDR2 as SYDVKM. CDR3 sequence: CASSPPLLQPKAFF. CDR3 in DNA: TGTGCCAGCAGTCCTCCCCTTCTACAGCCCAAAGCTTTCTTT.

This clonotype was counted a few times. This chain connects TRBV5-1 to TRBJ2-7; the match to TRBD1 covers 8 bases. Per the germline V gene, CDR1 is SGHRS and CDR2 is YFSETQ. This CDR3 has 16 residues. J lost 2 bases, V lost 4 bases, and 11 bases had no gene match. The CDR3 loop reads CASSQGAGEIPYEQYF. CDR3 nucleotides: TGCGCCAGCAGCCAGGGGGCAGGCGAAATTCCCTACGAGCAGTACTTC.

The table lists this clonotype with a few counts. The J gene is TRBJ2-1, the V gene TRBV27, with a weak D call TRBD2 (6 bases). This CDR3 is built from 14 residues. Trimming pared 3 bases from V and 6 bases from J, leaving 12 bases between. CDR1 is MNHEY, CDR2 SMNVEV, per germline (reference sequence). This chain's CDR3 is CASSLEGMGNEQFF. As DNA, the CDR3 is TGTGCCAGCAGTTTGGAGGGGATGGGCAATGAGCAGTTCTTC.

This clonotype was seen only a few times. The J gene is TRBJ2-3, the V gene TRBV4-1; 8 bases align to TRBD2. Germline V gene data show CDR1 as MGHRA and CDR2 as YSYEKL. This CDR3 comprises 18 residues. J lost 3 bases, V lost 4 bases, and 15 bases had no gene match. The CDR3 loop reads CASSPLLVIAGRTDTQYF. Written as DNA, the CDR3 is TGCGCCAGCAGCCCTCTGCTCGTAATAGCGGGAAGGACAGATACGCAGTATTTT.

In its sample, this clonotype was seen a few times. The gene calls are TRBV19 and TRBJ2-7; D is ambiguous. The germline gives CDR1 LNHDA, CDR2 SQIVND (reference sequence). With 2 bases removed from V and 6 bases from J, the gap between germline ends came to 11 bases. The CDR3 has 13 amino acids. CDR3 loop: CASSILPFSEQYF. Written as DNA, the CDR3 is TGTGCCAGTAGTATACTTCCATTTTCCGAGCAGTACTTC.

V and J are TRBV7-9 and TRBJ2-1; D is uncertain. The DNA matches TRBJ2-7 better at its end, which makes the J call doubtful. Germline assignment: CDR1 SEHNR and CDR2 FQNEAQ (reference sequence). The CDR3 length is 13 residues. As DNA, the CDR3 is TGTGCCAGCAGGCCCGGTAATCTCGACGAGCAGTACTTC. It yields the protein CASRPGNLDEQYF.

Only a few counts were recorded for this clonotype. In nucleotides, the CDR3 is TGTGCCAGCAGTCCCCCCGTGAAGTCTGCCTACAATGAGCAGTTCTTC. Translated: CASSPPVKSAYNEQFF. V and J are TRBV12-3 or TRBV12-4 and TRBJ2-1, with D unclear. V was cut by 5 bases and J by 2 bases, with 16 bases left in between. The CDR3 runs to 16 residues.

This clonotype was detected ten times or more. This sequence joins TRBV6-2 or TRBV6-3 and TRBJ1-2, with D perhaps TRBD1 (5 bases). V lost 2 bases and J 0 bases, leaving 10 bases between the germline ends. From germline, CDR1 is MNHEY and CDR2 SVGEGT. The CDR3 totals 15 residues. The CDR3 sequence: CASSYGAATNYGYTF. CDR3 DNA: TGTGCCAGCAGTTACGGGGCCGCCACTAACTATGGCTACACCTTC.

This clonotype was recorded a few times. V usage is TRBV7-9 and J usage is TRBJ2-5, with 8 bases fitting TRBD2. Gene TRBJ2-1 matches the end of the DNA better, so the J call may be wrong. The CDR3 has 14 amino acids. Looked up from germline, CDR1 is SEHNR and CDR2 is FQNEAQ (reference sequence). DNA of the CDR3: TGTGCCAGCAGCTTCGTAGCGGGGAACAATGAGCAGTTCTTC. Amino acid sequence: CASSFVAGNNEQFF.